This T cell receptor beta chain was profiled in a study of regulatory T cells in long-lasting Graves disease. For the study at large: Antithyroid drug exposure in newly diagnosed Graves' patients had lasted under 3 months.

In this sample, this clonotype turned up many times. For TCR beta, libraries came from iRepertoire HTBI primers and Arm-PCR of CDR3 regions. In the original workflow: Sample data revealed roughly 62 TRBV and 14 TRBJ segments. TCRdb fed the multiplex PCR reads into MiXCR, producing one record per CDR3 protein. The V and J calls reflect TCRdb's pipeline rather than the authors' work. The table lists approximately 540,000 distinct CDR3 sequences, approximately 12% of them singletons. Documented time point: newly diagnosed GD, antithyroid drugs for less than 3 months. PBMC RNA was the source of the TCR library. The length of the CDR3 is 12 residues. Trimming pared 0 bases from V and 6 bases from J, leaving 5 bases between. Looked up from germline, CDR1 is LGHDT and CDR2 is YNNKEL (reference sequence). These sequences were also reported in another study, on T cells in Graves' hyperthyroidism and ophthalmopathy. That report notes: Most thyroid clonotypes with frequency above 0.001 were detected in blood. A model built on 13 V-J features separated ophthalmopathy from stable hyperthyroidism.

The TCR comes from a woman younger than 45 with Graves disease. The sample was peripheral blood mononuclear cells (PBMCs), taken at new diagnosis, from a patient treated with antithyroid drugs. The chain combines TRBV3-1 with TRBJ2-5, with unresolved D. Here the CDR3 reads CASSQDSQTQYF. CDR3 in DNA: TGTGCCAGCAGCCAAGATTCGCAGACCCAGTACTTC.